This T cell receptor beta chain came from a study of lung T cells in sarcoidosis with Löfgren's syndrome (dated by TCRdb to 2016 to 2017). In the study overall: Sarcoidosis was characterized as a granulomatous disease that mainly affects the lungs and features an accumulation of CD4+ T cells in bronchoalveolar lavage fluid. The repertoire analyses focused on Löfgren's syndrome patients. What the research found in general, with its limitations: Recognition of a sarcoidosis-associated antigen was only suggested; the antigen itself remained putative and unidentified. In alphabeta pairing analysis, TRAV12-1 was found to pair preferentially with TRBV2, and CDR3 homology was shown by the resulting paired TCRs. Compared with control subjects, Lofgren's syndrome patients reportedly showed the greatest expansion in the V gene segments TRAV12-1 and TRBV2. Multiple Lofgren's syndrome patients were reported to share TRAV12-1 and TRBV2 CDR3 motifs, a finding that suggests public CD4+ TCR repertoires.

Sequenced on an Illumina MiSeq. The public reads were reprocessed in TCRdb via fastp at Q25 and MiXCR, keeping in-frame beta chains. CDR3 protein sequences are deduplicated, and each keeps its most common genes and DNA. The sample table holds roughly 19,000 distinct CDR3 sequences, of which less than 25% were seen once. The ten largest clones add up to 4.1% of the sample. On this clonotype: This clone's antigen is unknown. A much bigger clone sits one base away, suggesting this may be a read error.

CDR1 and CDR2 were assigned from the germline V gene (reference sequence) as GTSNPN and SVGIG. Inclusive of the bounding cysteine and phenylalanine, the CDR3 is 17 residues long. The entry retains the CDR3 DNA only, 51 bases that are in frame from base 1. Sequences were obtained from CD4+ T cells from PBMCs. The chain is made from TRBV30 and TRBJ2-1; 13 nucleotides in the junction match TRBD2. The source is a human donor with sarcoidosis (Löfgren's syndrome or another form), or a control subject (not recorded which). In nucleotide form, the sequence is TGTGCCTGGAGAAGACTAGCGGGAGGCTCGTCCTACAATGGGCAGTTCTTC. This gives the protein CAWRRLAGGSSYNGQFF.